This TCR beta chain was sequenced during a study of long-term antiretroviral therapy in people with HIV. Study details: Initial samples were collected about a decade before the 2015 immediate-ART recommendation.

The study used samples holding 1-10 million cryopreserved PBMC before DNA extraction. Study outcomes and limitations: HIV repertoire CDR3 lengths ranged less widely than those of controls.

This clone was counted a few times. Its target is not known. They ran version v3.0 of the immunoSEQ assay at survey level. Profiled with immunoSEQ multiplex PCR; TCRdb holds only in-frame clones, not every one. The sample shows about 25,000 clones, roughly 79% of them seen only once. The germline gives CDR1 GTSNPN, CDR2 SVGIG (reference sequence). Losses at the gene ends were 3 bases for V and 7 bases for J; bases not matched to a gene: 3. The CDR3 runs to 11 residues. Here the sequenced sample was unsorted PBMCs, taken 1.1 years before starting antiretroviral therapy. This clonotype was sampled from a woman between 35 and 50 years old with HIV. This chain joins TRBV30 and TRBJ2-7; 7 bases are a match to TRBD1. The chain's CDR3 is CAWSAGGEQYF. The CDR3 nucleotides are TGTGCCTGGAGCGCAGGGGGAGAGCAGTACTTC. Combining the CDR3 with reference TRBV30 and TRBJ2-7 gives the whole variable domain SQTIHQWPATLVQPVGSPLSLECTVEGTSNPNLYWYRQAAGRGLQLLFYSVGIGQISSEVPQNLSASRPQDRQFILSSKKLLLSDSGFYLCAWSAGGEQYFGPGTRLTVT.